This entry is about one TCR beta chain. This sample stems from a study of blood T cell repertoires in COVID-19. In the authors' workflow: Amplification of reference gene primers was used by the study to estimate nucleated cell counts. Profiling relied on immunoSEQ multiplex PCR, and the TCRdb table lists in-frame clones only, not all of them. V and J calls plus clone size are reproduced from that table; the DNA served to infer D and trimming. The repertoire holds under 250,000 clones, with approximately 81% as singletons. The CDR3 is 15 residues long. V shed 4 bases, J shed 1 base, and the junction held 3 bases outside the gene matches. CDR1 LGHDT and CDR2 YNNKEL come from the germline V gene (reference sequence).

The clonotype comes from an elderly woman with acute or convalescent COVID-19. The chain uses TRBV3-1 (or the pseudogene TRBV3-2) and TRBJ1-1, with 10 positions matching TRBD1. Sample: peripheral blood. As DNA, the CDR3 is TGTGCCAGCAGCCCCCGGGACAGGGGGAACACTGAAGCTTTCTTT. Protein sequence: CASSPRDRGNTEAFF.